The 5 T cell receptor beta chains in this list originate from one sample, sequenced in a study of T cell repertoires in ileal Crohn's disease. Libraries were prepared by immunoSEQ multiplex PCR; TCRdb keeps only in-frame clonotypes and omits some of them. The sample yields approximately 7,500 clones, approximately 96% seen once. Input material: ileal tissue. These receptors originate from an adult with Crohn's disease.

The chain is built from TRBV5-1 and TRBJ2-1; 9 bases align to TRBD2. The CDR3 runs 14 residues. Trimming cost V 5 bases and J 6 bases; bases outside gene matches: 6. Germline CDR1 SGHRS, CDR2 YFSETQ. CDR3 sequence (DNA): TGCGCCAGCAGTGCGGGGGGGCCGCTCAATGAGCAGTTCTTC. This encodes CASSAGGPLNEQFF.

The chain combines TRBV5-1 with TRBJ1-1; 7 nucleotides match TRBD1. This CDR3 has 13 residues. The germline V gene encodes CDR1 SGHRS and CDR2 YFSETQ. V lost 3 bases, J lost 4 bases, and 3 bases stayed unmatched. The CDR3 spells CASSSDRFTEAFF. In DNA, the CDR3 is TGCGCCAGCAGCTCGGACAGGTTCACTGAAGCTTTCTTT.

This clone was observed a single time. This rearrangement joins TRBV19 to TRBJ2-1; D might be TRBD2 (7 bases). V lost 3 bases, J lost 5 bases, and 20 bases lay in between. The CDR3 consists of 17 residues. Germline CDR1 reads LNHDA; CDR2 reads SQIVND (reference sequence). CDR3 sequence reads: CASSMRTGGPLDNEQFF. The CDR3 DNA reads as TGTGCCAGTAGTATGAGAACCGGGGGGCCCTTGGACAATGAGCAGTTCTTC.

This chain connects TRBV19 to TRBJ2-1; the D gene is possibly TRBD2 (6 bases). The CDR3 has 14 residues. Germline values: CDR1 LNHDA, CDR2 SQIVND (reference sequence). The V gene lost 5 bases and the J gene lost 0 bases, with 8 bases spanning the gap. The CDR3 bases are TGTGCCAGTAGTGACGGGAGCTCCTACAATGAGCAGTTCTTC. Residues: CASSDGSSYNEQFF.

This chain uses TRBV4-2 with TRBJ1-2; TRBD1 agrees at 8 bases. J gave up 5 bases and V 0 bases, and 8 bases lay outside the gene matches. CDR1 is LGHNA and CDR2 is YNFKEQ in the germline V gene. The CDR3 sequence is 16 residues long. The CDR3 DNA is TGTGCCAGCAGCCAAGAAGAGACAGGGGCGGGGTATGGCTACACCTTC. Protein product: CASSQEETGAGYGYTF.